These 4 T cell receptor beta chains originate from one sample sequenced in a study of T cells after posttransplantation cyclophosphamide (dated by TCRdb to the mid-2010s). Receptor amplification or capture employed the immunoSEQ multiplex PCR assay. As stored in TCRdb, this immuneACCESS dataset retains in-frame rearrangements with V and J assigned. A fraction of the clones does not appear; measured against another copy, unresolved V genes explain less than half of the discrepancy, and the remainder lacks a known reason. For this sample the table reports 7,000 to 8,000 clones, with no clone seen just once. The ten top clones hold 4.5% to 6% of the sample. Per the publication, the treatment or condition label means: high-dose cyclophosphamide on days +3 and +4 as single-agent GVHD prophylaxis. Patients in the PTCy group got busulfan and fludarabine conditioning, a marrow graft from a related or unrelated donor, and cyclophosphamide on days +3 and +4.

The sample in question was PBMCs, obtained after allogeneic stem cell transplant with posttransplant cyclophosphamide. The receptors shown here come from a female patient aged 50-60 years who received an allogeneic stem cell transplant from an unrelated donor, was CMV-positive, and had acute GVHD only. Post transplant, some T cells may arise from the graft donor.

This clone has at least ten counts. This chain joins TRBV29-1 and TRBJ2-7; 7 bases are a match to TRBD1. Germline CDR1 is SQVTM and CDR2 is ANQGSEA. CDR3 length equals 13 residues. Trimming at V came to 5 bases and at J to 6 bases, leaving 10 bases not matched to a gene. CDR3 sequence: CSVTGAFPREQYF. The CDR3 region has the DNA TGCAGCGTTACAGGGGCCTTCCCCCGCGAGCAGTACTTC.

This clone has ten or more counts. The chain couples TRBV7-9 to TRBJ2-1; D unresolved. V shed 0 bases and J shed 4 bases, with 7 bases lying between them. CDR1 and CDR2 from the germline V gene are SEHNR and FQNEAQ (reference sequence). The length of the CDR3 is 14 residues. In DNA, the CDR3 is TGTGCCAGCAGCTTAGCTGGCAGTTACAATGAGCAGTTCTTC. Residues: CASSLAGSYNEQFF.

This clone was counted between two and nine times. V gene TRBV7-9 combines with J gene TRBJ2-5, with D unresolved. The last part of the DNA fits TRBJ2-7 better; the J call may be wrong. Per the germline V gene, CDR1 is SEHNR and CDR2 is FQNEAQ (reference sequence). This CDR3 comprises 14 residues. CDR3 amino acids: CASSLMGPDYEQYF. The CDR3, as DNA: TGTGCCAGCAGCTTAATGGGCCCGGATTACGAGCAGTACTTC.

This clone came up many times. This chain connects TRBV9 to TRBJ2-5; D unresolved. This CDR3 spans 14 amino acids. Germline CDR1 and CDR2: SGDLS and YYNGEE. V was shortened by 4 bases and J by 3 bases, with 13 bases between the two germline ends. This CDR3 is CASSPYVTEETQYF. The DNA of the CDR3 is TGTGCCAGCAGCCCTTACGTTACAGAAGAGACCCAGTACTTC. Combining the CDR3 with reference TRBV9 and TRBJ2-5 gives the whole variable domain DSGVTQTPKHLITATGQRVTLRCSPRSGDLSVYWYQQSLDQGLQFLIQYYNGEERAKGNILERFSAQQFPDLHSELNLSSLELGDSALYFCASSPYVTEETQYFGPGTRLLVL.